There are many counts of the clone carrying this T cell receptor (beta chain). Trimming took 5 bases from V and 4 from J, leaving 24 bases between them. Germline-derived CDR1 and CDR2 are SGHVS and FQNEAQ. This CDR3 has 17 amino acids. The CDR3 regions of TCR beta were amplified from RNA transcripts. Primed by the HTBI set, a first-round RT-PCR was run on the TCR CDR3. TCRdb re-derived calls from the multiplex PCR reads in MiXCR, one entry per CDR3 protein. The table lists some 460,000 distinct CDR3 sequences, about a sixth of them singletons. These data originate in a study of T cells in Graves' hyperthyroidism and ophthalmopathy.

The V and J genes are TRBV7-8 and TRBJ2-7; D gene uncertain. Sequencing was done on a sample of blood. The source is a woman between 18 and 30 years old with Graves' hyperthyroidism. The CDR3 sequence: CASSTLASDLYSYEQYF. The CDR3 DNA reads TGTGCCAGCAGCACCTTAGCATCGGACCTATACAGTTACGAGCAGTACTTC.